This TCR beta chain was sequenced in a study of blood T cell repertoires in COVID-19. This CDR3 contains 15 residues. The germline V gene encodes CDR1 MNHEY and CDR2 SVGAGI. With V trimmed by 4 bases and J by 2 bases, 6 bases remained unmatched. As originally analysed: By means of reference gene primer amplification, nucleated cell counts were estimated. Repertoires were generated with immunoSEQ multiplex PCR, while TCRdb's copy carries only in-frame clones and drops some. Clone size and the V and J calls come from that table; the DNA yielded D and trimming. The repertoire holds 200,000 to 250,000 clones, roughly four fifths seen once, with 12% in the top ten.

This chain joins TRBV6-5 and TRBJ2-7; 9 bases fit TRBD1. The sequence was collected from a woman aged 40 to 55 with acute or convalescent COVID-19. Source material: peripheral blood. The CDR3: CASSSGTGRTYEQYF. The CDR3, as DNA: TGTGCCAGCAGTTCCGGGACAGGGCGCACCTACGAGCAGTACTTC.